This T cell receptor beta chain was retrieved from a study of T-cell memory formation after mild COVID-19. TCRdb independently ran MiXCR on the 5' RACE reads; one entry per CDR3 protein. The repertoire includes 550,000 to 700,000 distinct CDR3 sequences, approximately 18% of them detected once, and more than 10% sits in the top ten. The CDR3 has 17 amino acids. CDR1 and CDR2 (germline): MNHEY, SMNVEV (reference sequence). V was clipped by 3 bases and J by 7 bases, with 25 bases between them. The gene calls are TRBV27 and TRBJ2-7, with D perhaps matching TRBD2 (5 bases). The sample consisted of PBMCs or a T cell subset sorted from them (not recorded which). The sequence derives from an adult woman who had mild COVID-19 (a few samples of this study predate the infection). Cell type and time point are not known. CDR3 sequence: CASSFFPSQAERGEQYF. CDR3 DNA: TGTGCCAGCAGTTTCTTCCCCTCCCAGGCGGAGCGCGGGGAGCAGTACTTC.